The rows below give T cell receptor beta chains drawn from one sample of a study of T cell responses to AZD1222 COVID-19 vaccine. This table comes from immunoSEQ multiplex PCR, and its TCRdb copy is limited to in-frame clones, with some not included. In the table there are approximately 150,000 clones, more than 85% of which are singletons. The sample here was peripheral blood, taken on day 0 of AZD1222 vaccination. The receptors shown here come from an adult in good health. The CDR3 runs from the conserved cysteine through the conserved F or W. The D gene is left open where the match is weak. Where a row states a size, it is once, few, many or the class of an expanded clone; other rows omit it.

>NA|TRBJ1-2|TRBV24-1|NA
CATSDLADGYTF
TGTGCCACCAGTGATTTAGCAGATGGCTACACCTTC
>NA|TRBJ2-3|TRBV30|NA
CAWSSFTDTQYF
TGTGCCTGGAGTTCGTTTACAGATACGCAGTATTTT
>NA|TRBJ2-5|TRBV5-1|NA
CASSLGRTEETQYF
TGCGCCAGCAGCTTGGGTAGGACGGAAGAGACCCAGTACTTC
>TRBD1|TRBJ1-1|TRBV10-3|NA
CAISLGQDGTEAFF
TGTGCCATCAGCCTAGGACAGGACGGCACTGAAGCTTTCTTT
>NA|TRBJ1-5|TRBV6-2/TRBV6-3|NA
CASSLVGTSNQPQHF
TGTGCCAGCAGTTTGGTAGGGACGAGCAATCAGCCCCAGCATTTT
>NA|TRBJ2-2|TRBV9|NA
CASSVGGTGELFF
TGTGCCAGCAGCGTAGGGGGGACCGGGGAGCTGTTTTTT
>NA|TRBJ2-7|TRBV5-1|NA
CASTPGRRTYEQYF
TGCGCCAGTACCCCGGGACGCCGCACCTACGAGCAGTACTTC
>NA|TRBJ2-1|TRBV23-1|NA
CASSLNVAAQSSYNEQFF
TGCGCCAGCAGTCTTAACGTAGCTGCGCAGAGCTCCTACAATGAGCAGTTCTTC
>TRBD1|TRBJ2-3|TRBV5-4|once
CASSLETGGFTDTQYF
TGTGCCAGCAGCTTAGAGACAGGGGGCTTTACAGATACGCAGTATTTT
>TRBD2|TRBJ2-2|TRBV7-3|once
CASSAVAGSNTGELFF
TGTGCCAGCAGCGCCGTAGCGGGCTCGAACACCGGGGAGCTGTTTTTT